This T cell receptor beta chain was sequenced in a study of blood T cell repertoires in COVID-19. The overall study: Acute-phase and convalescent COVID-19 samples originated in the United States, Italy and Spain. Nucleic acid was either cDNA or gDNA, and it came from T cells, B-cell-depleted T cells, or PBMCs.

Original data processing: Reference gene primer amplification gave estimated nucleated cell counts. Measured with immunoSEQ multiplex PCR; TCRdb has only the in-frame clones, and not every one. V and J calls and clone size are copied from that table; D and trimming were computed from the DNA. This sample carries more than 95,000 clones, approximately 88% of them seen once, and the ten largest clones take 26%. V was pared by 0 bases and J by 4 bases, with 4 bases of the junction left unmatched. The CDR3 is 15 residues long. The V gene's germline CDR1 is SGDLS and CDR2 YYNGEE. This clonotype was sampled from a man aged 55 to 69 with acute or convalescent COVID-19. The chain uses TRBV9 and TRBJ2-1; 7 bases match TRBD2. The sequencing input was peripheral blood. In nucleotides, the CDR3 is TGTGCCAGCAGCGTAGTTGGGACTATTTACAATGAGCAGTTCTTC. It is translated as CASSVVGTIYNEQFF.